This T cell receptor beta chain was sequenced during a study of OX40 agonist ivuxolimab in advanced cancers. Study outcomes and limitations: At doses 0.1 to 3.0 mg/kg, CD4+ and CD8+ clones expanded.

Exclusion applied to patients with autoimmune disease history or systemic immunosuppression. At cycle 4 day 1, cycle 7 day 1, and baseline, blood was sampled. The germline V gene encodes CDR1 WSHSY and CDR2 SAAADI. The germline V and J ends were trimmed by 10 bases and 0 bases, with 15 bases remaining between them. The length of the CDR3 is 14 residues. Details on this clone: Its antigen remains unknown.

Generated by immunoSEQ multiplex PCR, the TCRdb table keeps only in-frame clones and is missing some. The sample lists fewer than 200,000 clones, approximately 94% seen once, with about 0.3% in the top ten. This chain uses TRBV10-2 with TRBJ1-2; D possibly corresponds to TRBD1 (5 bases). Sequencing was performed on CD4+ or CD8+ T cells sorted from blood, taken in a trial of the OX40 agonist ivuxolimab. The TCR comes from an adult with an advanced solid tumor such as melanoma, head and neck, liver or kidney cancer. The chain's CDR3 is CATAGVQANYGYTF. DNA for the CDR3: TGCGCCACTGCGGGGGTTCAAGCTAACTATGGCTACACCTTC.